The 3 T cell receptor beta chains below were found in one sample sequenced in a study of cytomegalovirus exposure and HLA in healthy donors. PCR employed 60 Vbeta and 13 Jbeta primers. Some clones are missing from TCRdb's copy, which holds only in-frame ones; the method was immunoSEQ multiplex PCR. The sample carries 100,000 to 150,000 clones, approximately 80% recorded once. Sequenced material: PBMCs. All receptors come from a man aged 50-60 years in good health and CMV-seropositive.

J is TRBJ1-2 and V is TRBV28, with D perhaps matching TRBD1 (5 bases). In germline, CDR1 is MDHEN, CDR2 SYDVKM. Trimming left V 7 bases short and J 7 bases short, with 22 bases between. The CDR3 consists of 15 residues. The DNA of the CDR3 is TGTGCCAGCACCACGGGACTGGAAGATGCGTCTGGCTACACCTTC. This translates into CASTTGLEDASGYTF.

The CDR3 sequence: CASSQVDRVASYEQYF. The DNA for the CDR3 is TGCGCCAGCAGCCAGGTCGACAGGGTCGCATCCTACGAGCAGTACTTC. The chain carries TRBV4-1 and TRBJ2-7, with 7 bases matching TRBD1. Germline V lookup: CDR1 MGHRA, CDR2 YSYEKL. CDR3 length equals 16 residues. Trimming took 3 bases from V and 1 from J; bases not matched to a gene: 9.

The CDR3 loop is CASSPGDRGPDEAFF. The CDR3 coding sequence is TGTGCCAGCAGCCCCGGGGACAGGGGGCCTGATGAAGCTTTCTTT. The rearrangement joins TRBV6-5 to TRBJ1-1, with 12 bases fitting TRBD1. Germline V gives CDR1 MNHEY, CDR2 SVGAGI. The ends lost 6 bases at V and 7 bases at J; junction bases unmatched: 9. The CDR3 runs to 15 residues.